This T cell receptor beta chain came from a study of CD8 T cells in ankylosing spondylitis. Germline CDR1 reads MGHRA; CDR2 reads YSYEKL. This CDR3 is built from 14 residues. V was pared by 0 bases and J by 9 bases, with 15 bases between. Overall study results and limits: Before this, some motif variants had been reported in reactive arthritis synovial fluid and blood. A TCR beta motif of eight highly homologous variants appeared characteristic of ankylosing spondylitis blood.

A few counts support this clonotype. The antigen remains unidentified. TCRdb fed the 5' RACE reads into MiXCR, producing one record per CDR3 protein. The table shows a few hundred thousand distinct CDR3 sequences, with 12% occurring only once. Sequencing was performed on blood, either unsorted or a sorted T cell fraction (not recorded which). The TCR originated in a male donor with ankylosing spondylitis. The rearrangement links TRBV4-1 to TRBJ2-7; D remains unclear. The CDR3 sequence is CASSQDEDSRAQYV. For the CDR3, the DNA is TGCGCCAGCAGCCAAGATGAGGATAGTCGTGCGCAGTACGTC.